The rows below give T cell receptor beta chains drawn from one sample of a study of OX40 agonist ivuxolimab in advanced cancers. Generated by immunoSEQ multiplex PCR, the TCRdb table keeps only in-frame clones and is missing some. The sample contains tens of thousands of clones, roughly 80% of which appear only once. Specimen: CD4+ or CD8+ T cells sorted from blood, collected in a trial of the OX40 agonist ivuxolimab. The source of these receptors is an adult with an advanced solid tumor such as melanoma, head and neck, liver or kidney cancer. The CDR3 runs from the conserved cysteine through the conserved F or W. Each record gives: D gene, V gene, clone size, CDR3 length, J gene, CDR3 DNA, CDR3 protein. A D gene is named only where the DNA matches it firmly. Some rows mark clone size as missing; the rest say once, few, many or name a class of expanded clone.

d_call: TRBD1
v_call: TRBV6-1
clone_size: NA
cdr3_length: 15
j_call: TRBJ2-5
cdr3_nt: TGTGCCAGCAGTGAAGTTGGGACAGGGGGCGAGGAGCAGTACTTC
cdr3_aa: CASSEVGTGGEEQYF

d_call: NA
v_call: TRBV2
clone_size: NA
cdr3_length: 11
j_call: TRBJ1-1
cdr3_nt: TGTGCCAGCAGTCAAGGATCTGAAGCTTTCTTT
cdr3_aa: CASSQGSEAFF

d_call: NA
v_call: TRBV6-1
clone_size: NA
cdr3_length: 14
j_call: TRBJ1-5
cdr3_nt: TGTGCCAGCAAGCGGGCAGCGGTACATCAGCCCCAGCATTTT
cdr3_aa: CASKRAAVHQPQHF

d_call: NA
v_call: TRBV7-9
clone_size: few
cdr3_length: 11
j_call: TRBJ2-5
cdr3_nt: TGTGCCAGCAGCCTTCAGCAGACCCAGTACTTC
cdr3_aa: CASSLQQTQYF

d_call: TRBD2
v_call: TRBV9
clone_size: once
cdr3_length: 16
j_call: TRBJ2-1
cdr3_nt: TGTGCCAGCAGCGTAGCCGGGACTAGCTTAAGGGGTGAGCAGTTCTTC
cdr3_aa: CASSVAGTSLRGEQFF

d_call: TRBD1
v_call: TRBV19
clone_size: NA
cdr3_length: 14
j_call: TRBJ2-3
cdr3_nt: TGTGCCAGTAGTATAGGATACAGGGGAGATACGCAGTATTTT
cdr3_aa: CASSIGYRGDTQYF

d_call: TRBD1
v_call: TRBV11-3
clone_size: once
cdr3_length: 16
j_call: TRBJ1-1
cdr3_nt: TGTGCCAGCAGCTTAGCTCCGAGACAGGGGTACACTGAAGCTTTCTTT
cdr3_aa: CASSLAPRQGYTEAFF

d_call: TRBD1
v_call: TRBV7-8
clone_size: NA
cdr3_length: 13
j_call: TRBJ2-5
cdr3_nt: TGTGCCAGCAGCCGGAAGACAGGGGAGACCCAGTACTTC
cdr3_aa: CASSRKTGETQYF

d_call: TRBD1
v_call: TRBV29-1
clone_size: NA
cdr3_length: 15
j_call: TRBJ2-5
cdr3_nt: TGCAGCGTCGCTATGGGACAGGGGGCTGTTGAGACCCAGTACTTC
cdr3_aa: CSVAMGQGAVETQYF

d_call: TRBD2
v_call: TRBV7-7
clone_size: NA
cdr3_length: 15
j_call: TRBJ2-3
cdr3_nt: TGTGCCAGCAGCCTTCTAGCGGTACGCACAGATACGCAGTATTTT
cdr3_aa: CASSLLAVRTDTQYF

d_call: NA
v_call: TRBV30
clone_size: NA
cdr3_length: 14
j_call: TRBJ2-2
cdr3_nt: TGTGCCTGGACCCCCGGGTCTTACACCGGGGAGCTGTTTTTT
cdr3_aa: CAWTPGSYTGELFF

d_call: TRBD1
v_call: TRBV19
clone_size: NA
cdr3_length: 17
j_call: TRBJ1-1
cdr3_nt: TGTGCCAGTAGTGTAGGATCTCGGACAGGCTACAACACTGAAGCTTTCTTT
cdr3_aa: CASSVGSRTGYNTEAFF

d_call: NA
v_call: TRBV10-3
clone_size: NA
cdr3_length: 16
j_call: TRBJ1-1
cdr3_nt: TGTGCCATCAGTGACACCCCTTTGCTTAAGGGTACTGAAGCTTTCTTT
cdr3_aa: CAISDTPLLKGTEAFF

d_call: TRBD1
v_call: TRBV6-1
clone_size: NA
cdr3_length: 15
j_call: TRBJ2-5
cdr3_nt: TGTGCCAGCAGTGAGGGACAGGGGGCGTTCGAAGAGCAGTACTTC
cdr3_aa: CASSEGQGAFEEQYF